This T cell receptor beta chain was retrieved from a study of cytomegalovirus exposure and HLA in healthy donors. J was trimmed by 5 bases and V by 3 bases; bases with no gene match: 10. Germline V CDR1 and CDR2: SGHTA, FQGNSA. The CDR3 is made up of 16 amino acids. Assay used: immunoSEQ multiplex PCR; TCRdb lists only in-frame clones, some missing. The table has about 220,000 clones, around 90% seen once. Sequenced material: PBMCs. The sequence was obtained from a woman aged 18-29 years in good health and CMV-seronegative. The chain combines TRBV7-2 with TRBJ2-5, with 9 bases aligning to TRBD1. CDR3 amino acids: CASSFSPGQGDETQYF. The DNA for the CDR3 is TGTGCCAGCAGCTTTTCTCCGGGACAGGGTGACGAGACCCAGTACTTC.